The entry below gives a single T cell receptor beta chain sequence along with its context. TCRdb analysed the RT-PCR reads with MiXCR anew, one entry per CDR3 protein. The sample carries approximately 61,000 distinct CDR3 sequences, about an eighth recorded once. The CDR3 covers 14 residues. The V gene's germline CDR1 is SGHTA and CDR2 FQGNSA. V was cut by 5 bases and J by 3 bases, with 12 bases left in between. The entry originates in a study of patients and donors after allogeneic stem cell transplantation. The chain recombines TRBV7-2 with TRBJ2-3, with D perhaps TRBD2 (6 bases). The clonotype originates from a human donor who was either an allogeneic HSCT recipient or a stem cell or donor lymphocyte infusion donor (not recorded which). It is not recorded whose cells these are; they may come from a transplant donor. The sample comprised blood, either unsorted or a sorted T cell fraction (not recorded which). This chain's CDR3 is CASSRSGETDTQYF. DNA for the CDR3: TGTGCCAGCAGCCGCTCGGGGGAAACAGATACGCAGTATTTT.